Listed here are 19 T cell receptor beta chains from one sample, sequenced in a study of cytomegalovirus exposure and HLA in healthy donors (dated by TCRdb to 2017 to 2019). To prepare the library, the immunoSEQ multiplex PCR assay was applied. The multiplex PCR relied on a mix of 60 forward primers for TCR Vbeta segments and 13 reverse primers for TCR Jbeta segments. In its TCRdb copy, this immuneACCESS table keeps in-frame sequences only and misses some clones. Where compared with another copy, unresolved V genes explain less than half of these, and the others have no known cause. The table for this sample lists approximately 70,000 clones; roughly 78% of them were counted only once. Roughly a tenth of the sample lies in the top ten. The sample was PBMCs. Source of these receptors: a man aged 40-50 years in good health and CMV-seronegative.

This clone has a handful of counts. This rearrangement joins TRBV19 to TRBJ2-7; weak D call: TRBD1 (7 bases). V was shortened by 4 bases and J by 3 bases, with 13 bases between the two germline ends. CDR1 is LNHDA and CDR2 is SQIVND in the germline V gene (reference sequence). CDR3 length: 14 residues. Here the CDR3 DNA reads TGTGCCAGTAGTAGCGCAGGGGGAGGCTACGAGCAGTACTTC. It yields the protein CASSSAGGGYEQYF.

This chain links TRBV7-6 with TRBJ2-3; TRBD2 matches 9 bases. CDR1 and CDR2 from the germline V gene are SGHVS and FNYEAQ. V lost 5 bases and J lost 3; bases outside the gene matches: 15. CDR3 length: 18 amino acids. This CDR3 reads CASSPRGSGGKSTDTQYF. The CDR3 DNA follows: TGTGCCAGCAGCCCCCGGGGTAGCGGGGGTAAATCGACAGATACGCAGTATTTT.

By sample fraction, this clone is medium-sized. The chain is built from TRBV10-2 and TRBJ2-2, with D maybe TRBD2 (5 bases). CDR1 is WSHSY, CDR2 SAAADI, per germline. The germline V and J ends were trimmed by 7 bases and 6 bases, with 18 bases remaining between them. The CDR3 has 15 amino acids. Here the CDR3 reads CASTPSEDGAGELFF. The CDR3 DNA reads TGCGCCAGCACCCCTTCGGAAGACGGGGCCGGGGAGCTGTTTTTT.

This rearrangement joins TRBV18 to TRBJ1-1; 11 nucleotides align to TRBD1. The CDR3 is made up of 15 amino acids. The ends lost 3 bases at V and 0 bases at J; junction bases unmatched: 0. Looked up from germline, CDR1 is KGHSH and CDR2 is LQKENI. The DNA of the CDR3 is TGTGCCAGCTCACCGGGACAGGGGGTGAACACTGAAGCTTTCTTT. It yields the protein CASSPGQGVNTEAFF.

There are a few counts of this clone. The genes are TRBV2 and TRBJ2-3; no clear D gene. V was shortened by 0 bases and J by 3 bases, with 10 bases between the two germline ends. The CDR3 loop spans 15 amino acids. CDR1 and CDR2 from the germline V gene are SNHLY and FYNNEI. The CDR3 protein is CASSEASNRTDTQYF. The DNA of the CDR3 is TGTGCCAGCAGTGAAGCTAGTAATCGGACAGATACGCAGTATTTT.

The gene calls are TRBV9 and TRBJ1-3, with D perhaps TRBD1 (6 bases). The V end lost 0 bases, the J end lost 1 base, and 14 bases lay between the germline ends. The CDR3 sequence is 17 residues long. Germline V gene lookup returns CDR1 SGDLS and CDR2 YYNGEE. The CDR3 DNA sequence: TGTGCCAGCAGCGTAGCCCCGCAGGGGCAGTCTGGAAACACCATATATTTT. It is translated as CASSVAPQGQSGNTIYF. The full variable domain, with the rest looked up from reference TRBV9 and TRBJ1-3, is DSGVTQTPKHLITATGQRVTLRCSPRSGDLSVYWYQQSLDQGLQFLIQYYNGEERAKGNILERFSAQQFPDLHSELNLSSLELGDSALYFCASSVAPQGQSGNTIYFGEGSWLTVV.

The gene calls are TRBV9 and TRBJ1-1; 10 bases map to TRBD1. Losses at the gene ends were 0 bases for V and 3 bases for J; bases not matched to a gene: 11. The CDR3 loop spans 18 amino acids. CDR1 and CDR2 from the germline V gene are SGDLS and YYNGEE. CDR3 region: CASSVDGTGEGVDTEAFF. In DNA form, the CDR3 reads TGTGCCAGCAGCGTAGATGGGACAGGGGAGGGAGTGGACACTGAAGCTTTCTTT.

This clone has only one observation. The rearrangement links TRBV7-8 to TRBJ2-3; tentatively, D is TRBD2 (5 bases). V was shortened by 5 bases and J by 1 base, with 13 bases between the two germline ends. The V gene's germline CDR1 is SGHVS and CDR2 FQNEAQ. The CDR3 sequence is 15 residues long. The CDR3 DNA reads TGTGCCAGCAGCCCAGAGGGTGGGGGCACAGATACGCAGTATTTT. Its translation: CASSPEGGGTDTQYF.

This clone was recorded at least ten times. The chain combines TRBV6-6 with TRBJ1-5, with a tentative D call TRBD1 (6 bases). Trimming stripped 5 bases from V and 11 bases from J, with 10 bases between. The CDR3 has 11 residues. Germline CDR1 and CDR2: MNHNY and SVGAGI (reference sequence). CDR3 nucleotide sequence: TGTGCCAGCAGTCTTCAGGGGTCCCAGCATTTT. Protein: CASSLQGSQHF.

The chain has TRBV7-2 and TRBJ2-7; 7 bases match TRBD2. CDR1 is SGHTA, CDR2 FQGNSA, per germline. After removal of 5 bases from V and 0 bases from J, the junction contained 7 bases not matched to a gene. The CDR3 has 15 amino acids. The CDR3: CASSLTSVSSYEQYF. The CDR3 DNA is TGTGCCAGCAGCCTAACTAGCGTAAGCTCCTACGAGCAGTACTTC.

This chain uses TRBV5-1 with TRBJ2-2; 9 nucleotides agree with TRBD1. Germline assignment: CDR1 SGHRS and CDR2 YFSETQ. V was pared by 4 bases and J by 3 bases, with 7 bases of the junction left unmatched. This CDR3 is 16 amino acids long. The CDR3 here is CASSPDRGLDTGELFF. The DNA of the CDR3 is TGCGCCAGCAGCCCGGACAGGGGTTTAGACACCGGGGAGCTGTTTTTT.

The rearrangement uses TRBV20-1 and TRBJ2-5; tentatively, D is TRBD2 (7 bases). Germline CDR1 and CDR2: DFQATT and SNEGSKA (reference sequence). This CDR3 has 11 amino acids. The CDR3 nucleotides are TGCAGCGGAGGGGGGGAAGAGACCCAGTACTTC. Protein sequence: CSGGGEETQYF.

The rearrangement links TRBV7-2 to TRBJ2-5, with 7 bases that match TRBD1. The V gene end was trimmed by 4 bases and the J gene end by 2 bases; junction bases not matched to a gene: 4. The CDR3 spans 14 residues. CDR1 and CDR2 (germline): SGHTA, FQGNSA. The CDR3 protein is CASSSRQGQETQYF. As DNA, the CDR3 is TGTGCCAGCAGCTCCCGACAGGGACAAGAGACCCAGTACTTC.

This chain uses TRBV5-4 with TRBJ2-3, with D perhaps TRBD1 (6 bases). The CDR3 spans 14 residues. The germline gives CDR1 SGHNT, CDR2 YYREEE (reference sequence). Trimming cost V 4 bases and J 4 bases, with 13 bases left between them. CDR3 sequence reads: CASSPTGGADTQYF. CDR3 bases: TGTGCCAGCAGCCCGACAGGAGGCGCAGATACGCAGTATTTT.

This rearrangement joins TRBV7-9 to TRBJ1-6, with D tentatively TRBD1 (6 bases). This CDR3 spans 12 amino acids. The germline V gene has CDR1 SEHNR and CDR2 FQNEAQ (reference sequence). The germline V and J ends were trimmed by 5 bases and 7 bases, with 6 bases remaining between them. For the CDR3, the DNA is TGTGCCAGCAGCGGACAGAATTCACCCCTCCACTTT. Translated: CASSGQNSPLHF.

The chain is built from TRBV18 and TRBJ2-5, with a weak D call TRBD1 (5 bases). The J call may be mistaken, given a closer DNA end match to TRBJ2-7. This CDR3 contains 13 residues. CDR1 is KGHSH, CDR2 LQKENI, per germline. The CDR3 loop is CASSIQDTYEQYF. Written as DNA, the CDR3 is TGTGCCAGCTCAATACAGGACACCTACGAGCAGTACTTC.

A word on this clone: At one end, the junction sequence differs from germline, possibly due to a read error. This sample also contains other DNA sequences that code for the same CDR3. The chain joins TRBV18 to TRBJ2-7; the D gene is possibly TRBD1 (5 bases). Germline V gene data show CDR1 as KGHSH and CDR2 as LQKENI. There are 16 residues in the CDR3. CDR3 DNA: TGTGCCAGCTCAGCATTTCAAGGGGTAGTTGGGTACGAGCAGTACTTT. It is translated as CASSAFQGVVGYEQYF.

Note on this clone: At one boundary the junction diverges from the germline segment, which might be a read error. The chain recombines TRBV11-2 with TRBJ2-3; TRBD2 is a possible D gene (6 bases). Germline assignment: CDR1 SGHAT and CDR2 FQNNGV. There are 13 residues in the CDR3. CDR3 sequence: CASSLERVDTRYF. CDR3 sequence (DNA): TGTGCCAGCAGCTTGGAGCGGGTAGATACGCGGTATTTT. The variable domain in full, completed from reference TRBV11-2 and TRBJ2-3, reads EAGVAQSPRYKIIEKRQSVAFWCNPISGHATLYWYQQILGQGPKLLIQFQNNGVVDDSQLPKDRFSAERLKGVDSTLKIQPAKLEDSAVYLCASSLERVDTRYFGPGTRLTVL.

The chain combines TRBV28 with TRBJ2-7; 9 bases are a match to TRBD1. Trimming removed 3 bases from V and 6 bases from J; junction bases left unmatched: 12. The CDR3 totals 16 residues. Germline V gives CDR1 MDHEN, CDR2 SYDVKM. Here the CDR3 DNA reads TGTGCCAGCAGTTTGGACCGGGACAGGGATATAGGCGAGCAGTACTTC. The encoded protein is CASSLDRDRDIGEQYF.